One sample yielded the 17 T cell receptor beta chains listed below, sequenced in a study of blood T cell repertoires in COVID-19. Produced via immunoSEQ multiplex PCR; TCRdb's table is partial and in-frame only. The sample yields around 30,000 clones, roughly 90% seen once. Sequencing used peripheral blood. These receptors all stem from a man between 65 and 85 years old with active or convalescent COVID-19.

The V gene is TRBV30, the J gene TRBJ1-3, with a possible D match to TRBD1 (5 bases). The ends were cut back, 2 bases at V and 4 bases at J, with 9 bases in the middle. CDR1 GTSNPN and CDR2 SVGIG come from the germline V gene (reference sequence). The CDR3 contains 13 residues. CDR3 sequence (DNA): TGTGCCTGGAGTACACAGGTCGGAAACACCATATATTTT. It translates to CAWSTQVGNTIYF.

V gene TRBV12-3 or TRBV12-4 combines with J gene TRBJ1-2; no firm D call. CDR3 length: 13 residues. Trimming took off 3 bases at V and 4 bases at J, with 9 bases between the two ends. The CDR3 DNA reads TGTGCCAGCAGTTTCGCACAGATCTATGGCTACACCTTC. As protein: CASSFAQIYGYTF.

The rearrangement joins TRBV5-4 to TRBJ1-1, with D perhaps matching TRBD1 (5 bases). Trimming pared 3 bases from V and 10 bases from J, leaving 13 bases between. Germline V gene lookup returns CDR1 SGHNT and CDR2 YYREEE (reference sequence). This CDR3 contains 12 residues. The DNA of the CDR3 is TGTGCCAGCAGCTCGGACAAGGTGGGAGCTTTCTTT. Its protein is CASSSDKVGAFF.

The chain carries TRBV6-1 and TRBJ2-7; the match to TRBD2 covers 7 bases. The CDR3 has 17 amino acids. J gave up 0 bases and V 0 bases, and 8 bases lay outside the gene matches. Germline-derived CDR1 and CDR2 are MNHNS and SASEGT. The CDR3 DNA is TGTGCCAGCAGTGAAGCGGGCCCGGGGGACTACTCCTACGAGCAGTACGTC. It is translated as CASSEAGPGDYSYEQYV.

CDR3 DNA: TGTGCCAGCAGTGTCCCAGCAAGACTAGCGGGAGGCGCAGATACGCAGTATTTT. Translated: CASSVPARLAGGADTQYF. The J gene is TRBJ2-3, the V gene TRBV6-1; 13 nucleotides line up with TRBD2. Per germline, CDR1 MNHNS and CDR2 SASEGT. V trimming: 4 bases; J trimming: 4 bases; junction bases outside the gene matches: 11. The CDR3 runs 18 residues.

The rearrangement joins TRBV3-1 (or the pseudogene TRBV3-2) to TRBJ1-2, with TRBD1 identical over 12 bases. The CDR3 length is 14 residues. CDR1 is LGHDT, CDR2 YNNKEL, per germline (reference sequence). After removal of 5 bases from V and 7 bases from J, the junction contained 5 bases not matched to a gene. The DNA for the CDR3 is TGTGCCAGCAGCAAGGGACAGGGGGCCCGTGGCTACACCTTC. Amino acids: CASSKGQGARGYTF.

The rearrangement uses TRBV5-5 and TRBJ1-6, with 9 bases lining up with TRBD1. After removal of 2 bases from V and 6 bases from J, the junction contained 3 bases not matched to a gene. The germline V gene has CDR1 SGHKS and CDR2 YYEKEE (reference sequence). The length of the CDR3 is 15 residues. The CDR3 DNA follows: TGTGCCAGCAGCTTTGGGACAGGGAGTAATTCACCCCTCCACTTT. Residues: CASSFGTGSNSPLHF.

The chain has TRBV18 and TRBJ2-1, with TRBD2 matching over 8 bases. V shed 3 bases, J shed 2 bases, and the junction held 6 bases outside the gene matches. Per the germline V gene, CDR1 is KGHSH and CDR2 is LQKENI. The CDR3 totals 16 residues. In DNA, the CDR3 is TGTGCCAGCTCACCTTCTAGCGGGCCTACCTACAATGAGCAGTTCTTC. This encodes CASSPSSGPTYNEQFF.

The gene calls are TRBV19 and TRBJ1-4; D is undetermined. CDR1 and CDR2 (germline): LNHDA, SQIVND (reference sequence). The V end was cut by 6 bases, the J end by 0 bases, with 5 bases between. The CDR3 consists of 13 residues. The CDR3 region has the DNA TGTGCCAGTAGCCGAGCAACTAATGAAAAACTGTTTTTT. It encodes CASSRATNEKLFF.

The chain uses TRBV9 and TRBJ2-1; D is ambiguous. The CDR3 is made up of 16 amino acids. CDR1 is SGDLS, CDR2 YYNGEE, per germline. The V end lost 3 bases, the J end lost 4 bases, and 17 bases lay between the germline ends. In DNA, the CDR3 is TGTGCCAGCAGCGCATTACTGAGAGTAGAATACAATGAGCAGTTCTTC. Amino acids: CASSALLRVEYNEQFF.

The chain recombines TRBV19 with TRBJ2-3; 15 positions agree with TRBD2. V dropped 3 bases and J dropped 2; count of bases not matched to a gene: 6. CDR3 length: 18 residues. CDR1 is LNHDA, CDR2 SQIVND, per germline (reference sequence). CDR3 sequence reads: CASSIGLAGGFNTDTQYF. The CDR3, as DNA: TGTGCCAGTAGTATTGGACTAGCGGGAGGGTTTAACACAGATACGCAGTATTTT.

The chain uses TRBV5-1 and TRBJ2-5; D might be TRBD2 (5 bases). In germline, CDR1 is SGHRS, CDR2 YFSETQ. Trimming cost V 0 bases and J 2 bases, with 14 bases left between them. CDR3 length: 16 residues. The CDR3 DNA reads TGCGCCAGCAGCTTGGTGAAGAGGGTTAAGCAAGAGACCCAGTACTTC. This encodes CASSLVKRVKQETQYF. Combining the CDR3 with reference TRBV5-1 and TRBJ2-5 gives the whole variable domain KAGVTQTPRYLIKTRGQQVTLSCSPISGHRSVSWYQQTPGQGLQFLFEYFSETQRNKGNFPGRFSGRQFSNSRSEMNVSTLELGDSALYLCASSLVKRVKQETQYFGPGTRLLVL.

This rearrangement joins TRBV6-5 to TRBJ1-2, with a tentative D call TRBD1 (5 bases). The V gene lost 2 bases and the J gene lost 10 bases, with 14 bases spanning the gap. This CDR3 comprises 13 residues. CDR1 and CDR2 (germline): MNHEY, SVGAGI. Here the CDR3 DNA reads TGTGCCAGCAGTTACGTGGCAGGGTGGGACTACACCTTC. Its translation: CASSYVAGWDYTF.

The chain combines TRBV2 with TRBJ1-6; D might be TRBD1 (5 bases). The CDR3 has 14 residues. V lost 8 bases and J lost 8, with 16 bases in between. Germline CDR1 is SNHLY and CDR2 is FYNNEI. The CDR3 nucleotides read TGTGCCAGCCTCAAAGAGGCAGGGTATTCACCCCTCCACTTT. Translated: CASLKEAGYSPLHF.

DNA for the CDR3: TGTGCCAGCAGCTTAGGTAGCGGCACTGAAGCTTTCTTT. This encodes CASSLGSGTEAFF. The chain has TRBV7-2 and TRBJ1-1; D gene uncertain. V dropped 1 base and J dropped 4 bases, with 7 bases sitting between them. The CDR3 consists of 13 residues. CDR1 and CDR2 from the germline V gene are SGHTA and FQGNSA.

The DNA of the CDR3 is TGCGCCAGCAGCATGACCGGGACTAGCCACACCGGGGAGCTGTTTTTT. It yields the protein CASSMTGTSHTGELFF. J is TRBJ2-2 and V is TRBV5-1; TRBD2 matches at 9 bases. The CDR3 is 16 amino acids. In germline, CDR1 is SGHRS, CDR2 YFSETQ. With V trimmed by 4 bases and J by 3 bases, 7 bases remained unmatched.

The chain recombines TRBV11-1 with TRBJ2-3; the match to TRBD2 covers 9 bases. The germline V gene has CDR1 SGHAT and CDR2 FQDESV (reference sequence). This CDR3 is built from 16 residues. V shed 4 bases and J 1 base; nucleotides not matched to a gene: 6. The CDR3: CASSSLAGVGTDTQYF. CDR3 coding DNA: TGTGCCAGCAGCTCGTTAGCGGGGGTAGGCACAGATACGCAGTATTTT.